This is a list of T cell receptor beta chains from one sample in a study of cytomegalovirus exposure and HLA in healthy donors. Clones were sequenced by immunoSEQ multiplex PCR, and TCRdb holds only the in-frame ones, with some missing. The table has hundreds of thousands of clones, roughly 89% seen once. Sequencing was done on a sample of PBMCs. The receptor set was obtained from a woman between 18 and 29 years old in good health and CMV-seronegative. CDR3s include the opening cysteine and the closing phenylalanine or tryptophan. The D gene is left open where the match is weak. Expanded clones get a size class; other rows say once, few or many, or leave the size out.

TRBJ1-2 | once | TRBD1 | TRBV4-1 | CASSPIFMGQVYYGYTF | TGCGCCAGCAGCCCCATTTTTATGGGACAGGTTTACTATGGCTACACCTTC
TRBJ1-4 | - | TRBD1 | TRBV5-1 | CASQTGGATNEKLFF | TGCGCCAGCCAAACAGGGGGGGCTACTAATGAAAAACTGTTTTTT
TRBJ1-1 | - | - | TRBV6-5 | CASSYHPLNTEAFF | TGTGCCAGCAGTTACCACCCCCTAAACACTGAAGCTTTCTTT
TRBJ2-1 | - | TRBD2 | TRBV7-9 | CASSLRLAGGSEQFF | TGTGCCAGCAGCCTCAGACTAGCGGGGGGCAGTGAGCAGTTCTTC
TRBJ1-1 | - | - | TRBV7-9 | CASSLVLRTRANTEAFF | TGTGCCAGCAGCTTAGTATTAAGAACCAGGGCGAACACTGAAGCTTTCTTT
TRBJ1-1 | - | - | TRBV10-3 | CAISDREGVNTEAFF | TGTGCCATCAGTGACAGGGAGGGGGTGAACACTGAAGCTTTCTTT
TRBJ1-1 | - | - | TRBV9 | CASSGSLTGGTEAFF | TGTGCCAGCAGCGGGTCCCTTACGGGGGGCACTGAAGCTTTCTTT
TRBJ2-2 | - | - | TRBV7-2 | CASTFGGAVNTGELFF | TGTGCCAGCACCTTCGGGGGAGCGGTTAACACCGGGGAGCTGTTTTTT
TRBJ1-1 | - | - | TRBV9 | CASSEDSNTEAFF | TGTGCCAGCAGCGAGGACAGTAACACTGAAGCTTTCTTT
TRBJ2-3 | - | - | TRBV4-1 | CASSQEPPGVADTQYF | TGCGCCAGCAGCCAAGAACCCCCGGGGGTGGCAGATACGCAGTATTTT
TRBJ2-3 | - | TRBD2 | TRBV2 | CASRGTSGYTDTQYF | TGTGCCAGCAGGGGGACTAGCGGATACACAGATACGCAGTATTTT
TRBJ1-2 | - | TRBD1 | TRBV6-1 | CASSVTGHSSYTF | TGTGCCAGCAGCGTGACAGGGCACTCTTCCTACACCTTC
TRBJ2-3 | - | - | TRBV5-1 | CASSLVPGADTQYF | TGCGCCAGCAGCTTGGTACCCGGAGCAGATACGCAGTATTTT
TRBJ1-6 | - | TRBD1 | TRBV11-2 | CASSLPTGDPSYNSPLHF | TGTGCCAGCAGCTTACCCACAGGGGATCCCTCCTATAATTCACCCCTCCACTTT
TRBJ1-2 | - | TRBD1 | TRBV7-8 | CASGDRVLVGGYTF | TGTGCCAGCGGGGACAGGGTACTAGTAGGTGGCTACACCTTC
TRBJ2-5 | - | - | TRBV30 | CAWSAGIAGVAETQYF | TGTGCCTGGAGTGCAGGGATCGCAGGGGTTGCAGAGACCCAGTACTTC
TRBJ2-1 | - | - | TRBV5-8 | CASSGGASGTYNEQFF | TGTGCCAGCAGCGGGGGGGCTAGCGGCACTTACAATGAGCAGTTCTTC
TRBJ2-7 | - | - | TRBV27 | CASSLSGGATYEQYF | TGTGCCAGCAGTTTATCGGGCGGGGCGACCTACGAGCAGTACTTC
TRBJ2-2 | - | TRBD2 | TRBV7-6 | CASSLMASGGTGELFF | TGTGCCAGCAGCTTAATGGCTAGCGGGGGGACCGGGGAGCTGTTTTTT
TRBJ2-7 | - | - | TRBV2 | CASWLVSYEQYF | TGTGCCAGTTGGCTTGTATCCTACGAGCAGTACTTC
TRBJ2-4 | - | - | TRBV11-2 | CASSLVLGYPKNIQYF | TGTGCCAGCAGCTTGGTCCTGGGCTACCCCAAAAACATTCAGTACTTC
TRBJ1-5 | - | - | TRBV18 | CASSYFPGGTGQPQHF | TGTGCCAGCTCGTACTTTCCGGGGGGCACGGGGCAGCCCCAGCATTTT
TRBJ1-5 | - | TRBD1 | TRBV6-6 | CASTAGQGSNQPQHF | TGTGCCAGCACCGCCGGACAGGGCAGCAATCAGCCCCAGCATTTT
TRBJ2-7 | - | TRBD1 | TRBV27 | CASSFFSDRLYEQYF | TGTGCCAGCAGTTTTTTTTCGGACAGGCTATACGAGCAGTACTTC
TRBJ1-3 | - | TRBD1 | TRBV30 | CAWNVADRGPGNTIYF | TGTGCCTGGAATGTGGCGGACAGGGGGCCGGGAAACACCATATATTTT
TRBJ2-7 | - | TRBD2 | TRBV5-1 | CASSSQWGGIDEQYF | TGCGCCAGCAGCAGTCAATGGGGGGGGATCGACGAGCAGTACTTC
TRBJ2-7 | - | - | TRBV9 | CASSVDTGSYEQYF | TGTGCCAGCAGCGTAGATACGGGTTCCTACGAGCAGTACTTC
TRBJ2-7 | once | TRBD1 | TRBV6-6 | CASSYSGQVGSYEQYF | TGTGCCAGCAGTTACTCGGGACAGGTTGGGTCCTACGAGCAGTACTTC
TRBJ2-7 | - | - | TRBV5-1 | CASSSYRGGVYEQYF | TGCGCCAGCAGCTCTTACAGGGGGGGGGTCTACGAGCAGTACTTC
TRBJ2-2 | once | - | TRBV19 | CASLRGTGELFF | TGTGCCAGTCTAAGGGGCACCGGGGAGCTGTTTTTT
TRBJ2-7 | - | - | TRBV4-1 | CASSRLAGSNYEQYF | TGCGCCAGCAGCCGACTCGCGGGGTCTAACTACGAGCAGTACTTC
TRBJ2-7 | once | TRBD2 | TRBV11-3 | CASSRSGGDYEQYF | TGTGCCAGCAGCCGTAGCGGGGGTGACTACGAGCAGTACTTC
TRBJ2-3 | few | - | TRBV5-1 | CASSLSTKGDTQYF | TGCGCCAGCAGCTTGTCCACTAAGGGGGATACGCAGTATTTT
TRBJ2-6 | - | TRBD1 | TRBV27 | CASLTRQGAGANVLTF | TGTGCCAGCCTGACACGACAGGGGGCTGGGGCCAACGTCCTGACTTTC
TRBJ1-2 | - | - | TRBV5-4 | CASSLGLGNYGYTF | TGTGCCAGCAGCTTGGGGCTGGGCAACTATGGCTACACCTTC
TRBJ2-7 | - | - | TRBV7-9 | CASSLAGPYEQYF | TGTGCCAGCAGCTTAGCGGGGCCCTACGAGCAGTACTTC
TRBJ1-1 | - | - | TRBV6-5 | CASSYSPEQLNTEAFF | TGTGCCAGCAGTTACTCTCCCGAACAGCTGAACACTGAAGCTTTCTTT
TRBJ1-4 | - | - | TRBV6-5 | CASSYDSYATNEKLFF | TGTGCCAGCAGTTACGACAGCTATGCAACTAATGAAAAACTGTTTTTT
TRBJ2-7 | - | - | TRBV7-9 | CSSTRGYEQYF | TGTTCCAGCACCCGGGGTTACGAGCAGTACTTC
TRBJ2-1 | - | - | TRBV10-3 | CAISETFGVSEQFF | TGTGCCATCAGTGAGACGTTCGGGGTCTCTGAGCAGTTCTTC
TRBJ2-5 | - | - | TRBV9 | CASSVADSTYQETQYF | TGTGCCAGCAGCGTAGCAGACTCCACGTACCAAGAGACCCAGTACTTC
TRBJ2-6 | - | - | TRBV13 | CASSLGDIGGSGANVLTF | TGTGCCAGCAGCCTAGGGGACATCGGGGGCTCTGGGGCCAACGTCCTGACTTTC
TRBJ1-1 | - | - | TRBV5-5 | CASSFLVQHNTEAFF | TGTGCCAGCAGCTTTTTGGTACAGCACAATACTGAAGCTTTCTTT
TRBJ2-7 | - | - | TRBV5-3 | CARSSRRTAAYEQYF | TGTGCCAGAAGCTCCCGGAGGACAGCAGCCTACGAGCAGTACTTC
TRBJ2-5 | - | TRBD1 | TRBV9 | CASSVPPAVQGAQETQYF | TGTGCCAGCAGCGTACCCCCAGCGGTCCAGGGGGCTCAAGAGACCCAGTACTTC
TRBJ1-3 | - | - | TRBV5-6 | CASSFGPDSGNTIYF | TGTGCCAGCAGCTTTGGCCCAGATTCTGGAAACACCATATATTTT
TRBJ1-2 | - | TRBD1 | TRBV7-2 | CASATQGVYGYTF | TGTGCCAGCGCCACACAGGGGGTCTATGGCTACACCTTC
TRBJ2-7 | - | TRBD2 | TRBV29-1 | CSARSGGEQYF | TGCAGCGCAAGGAGCGGGGGCGAGCAGTACTTC
TRBJ2-1 | - | - | TRBV27 | CASWGPGERNEQFF | TGTGCCAGCTGGGGGCCAGGGGAGAGAAATGAGCAGTTCTTC
TRBJ1-4 | - | - | TRBV29-1 | CSVETGPNEKLFF | TGCAGCGTTGAGACAGGTCCTAATGAAAAACTGTTTTTT